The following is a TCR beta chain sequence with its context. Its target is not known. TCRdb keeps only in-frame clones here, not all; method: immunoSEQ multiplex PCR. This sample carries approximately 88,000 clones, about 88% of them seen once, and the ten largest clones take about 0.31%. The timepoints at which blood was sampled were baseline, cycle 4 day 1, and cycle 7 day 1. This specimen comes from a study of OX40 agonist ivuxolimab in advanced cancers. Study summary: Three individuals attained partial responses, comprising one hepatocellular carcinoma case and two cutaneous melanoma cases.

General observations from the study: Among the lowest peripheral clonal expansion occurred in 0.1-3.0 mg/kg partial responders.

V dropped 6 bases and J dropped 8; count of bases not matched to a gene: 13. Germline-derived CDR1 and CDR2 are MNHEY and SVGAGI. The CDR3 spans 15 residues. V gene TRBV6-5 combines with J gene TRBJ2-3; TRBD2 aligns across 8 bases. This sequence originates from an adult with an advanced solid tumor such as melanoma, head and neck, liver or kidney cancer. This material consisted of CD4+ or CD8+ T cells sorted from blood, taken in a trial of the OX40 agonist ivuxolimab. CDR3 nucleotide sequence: TGTGCCAGCAGCCCCCGGGGGGGCCCCGGGGTTACGCAGTATTTT. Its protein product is CASSPRGGPGVTQYF.